These T cell receptor beta chains were read from a single sample in a study of beta chain features in type 1 diabetes. Measured with immunoSEQ multiplex PCR; TCRdb has only the in-frame clones, and not every one. The repertoire holds about 230,000 clones, with over 8.5% as singletons. The source material was naive CD4+ T cells from blood. The receptor source for this set is a woman under 30 in good health. The CDR3 runs from the conserved cysteine through the conserved F or W. The order of the fields is D gene, clone size, J gene, V gene, CDR3 protein, CDR3 DNA. D genes are given only for firm matches. Clone size is given for some rows only: seen once, a few or many times, or a class if the clone is expanded.

d_gene: TRBD2
abundance: few
j_gene: TRBJ2-1
v_gene: TRBV7-6
CDR3aa: CASSLTSGESSYNEQFF
CDR3nt: TGTGCCAGCAGCCTAACTAGCGGAGAAAGCTCCTACAATGAGCAGTTCTTC

d_gene: TRBD2
abundance: many
j_gene: TRBJ2-5
v_gene: TRBV9
CDR3aa: CASSVVASGQETQYF
CDR3nt: TGTGCCAGCAGCGTAGTAGCTAGCGGACAAGAGACCCAGTACTTC

d_gene: TRBD2
abundance: once
j_gene: TRBJ2-3
v_gene: TRBV19
CDR3aa: CASRPGTSRVTDTQYF
CDR3nt: TGTGCCAGTAGACCCGGGACTAGCAGAGTCACAGATACGCAGTATTTT

d_gene: TRBD1
abundance: .
j_gene: TRBJ2-1
v_gene: TRBV19
CDR3aa: CASSTIGQGPPYYNEQFF
CDR3nt: TGTGCCAGTAGTACTATTGGACAGGGACCACCCTATTACAATGAGCAGTTCTTC

d_gene: .
abundance: .
j_gene: TRBJ2-2
v_gene: TRBV5-6
CDR3aa: CASSHRGPGELFF
CDR3nt: TGTGCCAGCAGCCACCGAGGTCCCGGGGAGCTGTTTTTT

d_gene: .
abundance: few
j_gene: TRBJ2-2
v_gene: TRBV7-8
CDR3aa: CASSLAGLLNTGELFF
CDR3nt: TGTGCCAGCAGCTTAGCGGGACTCTTGAACACCGGGGAGCTGTTTTTT

d_gene: .
abundance: few
j_gene: TRBJ2-7
v_gene: TRBV28
CDR3aa: CASSSPDPPYEQYF
CDR3nt: TGTGCCAGCAGTTCACCCGATCCGCCCTACGAGCAGTACTTC

d_gene: .
abundance: .
j_gene: TRBJ2-6
v_gene: TRBV18
CDR3aa: CASSLGQLMGTGANVLTF
CDR3nt: TGTGCCAGCTCACTTGGACAGTTAATGGGGACTGGGGCCAACGTCCTGACTTTC

d_gene: TRBD1
abundance: .
j_gene: TRBJ2-6
v_gene: TRBV30
CDR3aa: CAWSSRTGGNSGANVLTF
CDR3nt: TGTGCCTGGAGTTCGCGGACAGGGGGGAACTCTGGGGCCAACGTCCTGACTTTC

d_gene: TRBD1
abundance: .
j_gene: TRBJ2-7
v_gene: TRBV5-1
CDR3aa: CASSHREGQGEYEQYF
CDR3nt: TGCGCCAGCAGCCACAGGGAGGGACAGGGAGAATACGAGCAGTACTTC

d_gene: .
abundance: .
j_gene: TRBJ2-2
v_gene: TRBV30
CDR3aa: CAWSVAVAGELFF
CDR3nt: TGTGCCTGGAGTGTAGCCGTCGCCGGGGAGCTGTTTTTT

d_gene: .
abundance: few
j_gene: TRBJ2-3
v_gene: TRBV30
CDR3aa: CALGRSTDTQYF
CDR3nt: TGTGCCTTAGGGAGGAGTACAGATACGCAGTATTTT

d_gene: TRBD2
abundance: few
j_gene: TRBJ2-3
v_gene: TRBV4-2
CDR3aa: CASSQDSAGGRTDTQYF
CDR3nt: TGTGCCAGCAGCCAAGATTCTGCGGGAGGGCGGACAGATACGCAGTATTTT

d_gene: .
abundance: few
j_gene: TRBJ1-1
v_gene: TRBV7-9
CDR3aa: CASSPRGWTEAFF
CDR3nt: TGTGCCAGCAGCCCACGGGGTTGGACTGAAGCTTTCTTT

d_gene: TRBD2
abundance: .
j_gene: TRBJ2-7
v_gene: TRBV5-1
CDR3aa: CASSPRLAGLTSEQYF
CDR3nt: TGCGCCAGCAGCCCAAGACTAGCGGGCCTGACTTCCGAGCAGTACTTC

d_gene: .
abundance: .
j_gene: TRBJ2-5
v_gene: TRBV5-1
CDR3aa: CASSRRWQETQYF
CDR3nt: TGCGCCAGCAGTCGCCGGTGGCAAGAGACCCAGTACTTC

d_gene: TRBD2
abundance: few
j_gene: TRBJ2-7
v_gene: TRBV6-5
CDR3aa: CASSLLAGVVYEQYF
CDR3nt: TGTGCCAGCAGTTTACTAGCGGGAGTGGTTTACGAGCAGTACTTC

d_gene: .
abundance: .
j_gene: TRBJ2-7
v_gene: TRBV7-8
CDR3aa: CASSPDYAPLYF
CDR3nt: TGTGCCAGCAGCCCCGACTACGCGCCACTCTACTTC

d_gene: .
abundance: .
j_gene: TRBJ2-5
v_gene: TRBV6-1
CDR3aa: CASSEVRGARTQYF
CDR3nt: TGTGCCAGCAGTGAAGTTCGGGGGGCCAGGACCCAGTACTTC

d_gene: TRBD2
abundance: .
j_gene: TRBJ2-1
v_gene: TRBV27
CDR3aa: CASSPGLAGYNEQFF
CDR3nt: TGTGCCAGCAGCCCAGGACTAGCGGGCTACAATGAGCAGTTCTTC

d_gene: TRBD1
abundance: .
j_gene: TRBJ1-1
v_gene: TRBV2
CDR3aa: CASSETGVGTEAFF
CDR3nt: TGTGCCAGCAGTGAAACAGGGGTTGGCACTGAAGCTTTCTTT

d_gene: .
abundance: .
j_gene: TRBJ2-1
v_gene: TRBV6-5
CDR3aa: CASSLGQEQFF
CDR3nt: TGTGCCAGCAGTTTAGGACAGGAGCAGTTCTTC

d_gene: TRBD1
abundance: many
j_gene: TRBJ2-1
v_gene: TRBV7-9
CDR3aa: CASRGETGVEQFF
CDR3nt: TGTGCCAGCAGGGGTGAGACAGGGGTCGAGCAGTTCTTC

d_gene: .
abundance: .
j_gene: TRBJ1-1
v_gene: TRBV29-1
CDR3aa: CSVWTVNTEAFF
CDR3nt: TGCAGCGTCTGGACAGTGAACACTGAAGCTTTCTTT

d_gene: TRBD1
abundance: .
j_gene: TRBJ1-5
v_gene: TRBV7-9
CDR3aa: CASSRDLKQGASNQPQHF
CDR3nt: TGTGCCAGCAGCCGCGACCTCAAACAGGGGGCTAGCAATCAGCCCCAGCATTTT

d_gene: TRBD1
abundance: .
j_gene: TRBJ1-4
v_gene: TRBV5-4
CDR3aa: CASSLGTGEEKLFF
CDR3nt: TGTGCCAGCAGCTTGGGGACAGGGGAGGAAAAACTGTTTTTT

d_gene: .
abundance: few
j_gene: TRBJ2-2
v_gene: TRBV7-9
CDR3aa: CASSLVQINTGELFF
CDR3nt: TGTGCCAGCAGCTTAGTTCAGATAAACACCGGGGAGCTGTTTTTT

d_gene: TRBD1
abundance: few
j_gene: TRBJ2-6
v_gene: TRBV5-1
CDR3aa: CASSIWGQGGSGANVLTF
CDR3nt: TGCGCCAGCTCGATCTGGGGACAGGGGGGCTCTGGGGCCAACGTCCTGACTTTC

d_gene: .
abundance: .
j_gene: TRBJ2-3
v_gene: TRBV5-4
CDR3aa: CASSFLGRLAPGTDTQYF
CDR3nt: TGTGCCAGCAGCTTCCTCGGGCGCCTAGCGCCGGGCACAGATACGCAGTATTTT

d_gene: .
abundance: few
j_gene: TRBJ1-6
v_gene: TRBV27
CDR3aa: CASSSAGTPLHF
CDR3nt: TGTGCCAGCAGTTCCGCCGGTACACCCCTCCACTTT

d_gene: .
abundance: .
j_gene: TRBJ2-7
v_gene: TRBV5-4
CDR3aa: CASSGPGRTYEQYF
CDR3nt: TGTGCCAGCAGCGGGCCAGGGCGGACCTACGAGCAGTACTTC

d_gene: .
abundance: .
j_gene: TRBJ1-5
v_gene: TRBV5-1
CDR3aa: CASSLVPGGQPQHF
CDR3nt: TGCGCCAGCAGCTTGGTTCCTGGGGGCCAGCCCCAGCATTTT

d_gene: .
abundance: .
j_gene: TRBJ1-5
v_gene: TRBV6-1
CDR3aa: CASSERSGIGQPQHF
CDR3nt: TGTGCCAGCAGTGAACGGTCGGGGATAGGTCAGCCCCAGCATTTT

d_gene: .
abundance: many
j_gene: TRBJ2-6
v_gene: TRBV7-2
CDR3aa: CASSPGGSGANVLTF
CDR3nt: TGTGCCAGCAGCCCGGGTGGGTCTGGGGCCAACGTCCTGACTTTC

d_gene: .
abundance: few
j_gene: TRBJ1-1
v_gene: TRBV30
CDR3aa: CALKRVNTEAFF
CDR3nt: TGTGCTTTAAAGCGGGTCAACACTGAAGCTTTCTTT

d_gene: TRBD2
abundance: .
j_gene: TRBJ2-7
v_gene: TRBV5-6
CDR3aa: CASSLGLAMSSYEQYF
CDR3nt: TGTGCCAGCAGCCTGGGACTAGCGATGAGCTCCTACGAGCAGTACTTC